Presented here are 10 T cell receptor beta chains from one specimen sequenced in a study of blood T cells in healthy people across ages. A second PCR of about 7 to 11 cycles used a sample-barcoded 5' primer and a J-beta primer mix. TCRdb passed the 5' RACE reads through MiXCR, listing each CDR3 protein once. The table has roughly 680,000 distinct CDR3 sequences, 45% to 60% seen once. Sequenced: blood. These receptors all stem from a woman older than 75 in good health.

The J gene is TRBJ2-1, the V gene TRBV15; possibly TRBD2 for D (6 bases). V was cut by 5 bases and J by 7 bases, with 15 bases left in between. From germline, CDR1 is LNHNV and CDR2 YYDKDF (reference sequence). The length of the CDR3 is 14 residues. The CDR3 nucleotides are TGTGCCACCAGCGGCGCGGAGGGAGGAAATGAGCAGTTCTTC. Translating it yields CATSGAEGGNEQFF.

This clonotype was counted at least ten times. This sequence joins TRBV29-1 and TRBJ1-2; D call uncertain. Germline V CDR1 and CDR2: SQVTM, ANQGSEA. CDR3 length: 11 amino acids. Trimming removed 1 base at V and 9 bases at J, with 9 bases between. CDR3 protein: CSVEVRDRYTF. In nucleotides, the CDR3 is TGCAGCGTTGAAGTTAGGGATCGCTACACCTTC.

This clonotype was recorded many times. The chain has TRBV7-9 and TRBJ2-1; 13 bases line up with TRBD2. Trimming took 6 bases from V and 7 from J; bases not matched to a gene: 6. The CDR3 contains 15 residues. The germline CDR1 and CDR2 sequences are SEHNR and FQNEAQ (reference sequence). The CDR3 protein is CASRSGTSGMNEQFF. CDR3 nucleotide sequence: TGTGCCAGCAGGTCCGGGACTAGCGGGATGAATGAGCAGTTCTTC.

As concerns this clonotype: A much more abundant neighbour one base away suggests this may be a read error. The rearrangement joins TRBV20-1 to TRBJ2-5, with TRBD1 identical over 9 bases. The end of the DNA fits TRBJ2-1 better, so the J call may be wrong. CDR1 and CDR2 (germline): DFQATT, SNEGSKA (reference sequence). The CDR3 has 14 residues. CDR3 nucleotides: TGCAGTGCTCCCACAGGGGGCCCCCAAGAGACCCAGTTCTTC. The encoded protein is CSAPTGGPQETQFF.

This clonotype was observed at least ten times. This chain joins TRBV5-1 and TRBJ2-5; TRBD1 is a possible D gene (5 bases). Germline CDR1 SGHRS, CDR2 YFSETQ. Trimming pared 4 bases from V and 5 bases from J, leaving 21 bases between. The CDR3 consists of 16 residues. The CDR3 sequence: CASSPTAGPLRETQYF. The CDR3 bases are TGCGCCAGCAGCCCTACGGCAGGGCCTTTGAGGGAGACCCAGTACTTC.

The chain joins TRBV6-5 to TRBJ2-1; unclear D gene. The CDR3 has 12 residues. From germline, CDR1 is MNHEY and CDR2 SVGAGI. Trimming pared 7 bases from V and 7 bases from J, leaving 11 bases between. The CDR3 here is CASKSSWNEQFF. For the CDR3, the DNA is TGTGCCAGCAAGAGCTCATGGAATGAGCAGTTCTTC.

This clonotype came up a few times. An end of the junction does not agree with germline; a read error may underlie this. The V gene is TRBV20-1, the J gene TRBJ2-5; D is uncertain. The CDR3 consists of 11 residues. CDR1 DFQATT and CDR2 SNEGSKA come from the germline V gene (reference sequence). The CDR3: CSARELDEQYF. The CDR3 DNA is TGCAGTGCGAGAGAACTCGATGAGCAGTACTTC.

This clonotype was counted a few times. The chain combines TRBV27 with TRBJ1-1; D is ambiguous. CDR1 MNHEY and CDR2 SMNVEV come from the germline V gene (reference sequence). The V and J ends lost 0 bases and 11 bases respectively, with 13 bases between them. The CDR3 extends over 13 amino acids. CDR3 in DNA: TGTGCCAGCAGTTTATCGAATACCGGGGTTGCTTTCTTT. Protein product: CASSLSNTGVAFF.

This clonotype came up once. V gene TRBV5-1 combines with J gene TRBJ2-1; possible D gene TRBD1, 6 bases. V dropped 3 bases and J dropped 6 bases, with 10 bases sitting between them. The CDR3 sequence is 13 residues long. In germline, CDR1 is SGHRS, CDR2 YFSETQ. The CDR3 bases are TGCGCCAGCAGCTACAGGGATGGCAATGAGCAGTTCTTC. It codes for CASSYRDGNEQFF.

As to this clonotype: One base away lies a much larger clone, so this may be a sequencing read error. The CDR3 sequence: CASSELGTGAYNEQFF. The DNA for the CDR3 is TGTGCCAGCAGTGAATTAGGGACTGGGGCCTACAATGAGCAGTTCTTC. This chain joins TRBV25-1 and TRBJ2-1, with D possibly TRBD2 on 6 matching bases. Germline CDR1 and CDR2: MGHDK and SYGVNS. CDR3 length equals 16 residues. The V end lost 1 base, the J end lost 2 bases, and 12 bases lay between the germline ends.